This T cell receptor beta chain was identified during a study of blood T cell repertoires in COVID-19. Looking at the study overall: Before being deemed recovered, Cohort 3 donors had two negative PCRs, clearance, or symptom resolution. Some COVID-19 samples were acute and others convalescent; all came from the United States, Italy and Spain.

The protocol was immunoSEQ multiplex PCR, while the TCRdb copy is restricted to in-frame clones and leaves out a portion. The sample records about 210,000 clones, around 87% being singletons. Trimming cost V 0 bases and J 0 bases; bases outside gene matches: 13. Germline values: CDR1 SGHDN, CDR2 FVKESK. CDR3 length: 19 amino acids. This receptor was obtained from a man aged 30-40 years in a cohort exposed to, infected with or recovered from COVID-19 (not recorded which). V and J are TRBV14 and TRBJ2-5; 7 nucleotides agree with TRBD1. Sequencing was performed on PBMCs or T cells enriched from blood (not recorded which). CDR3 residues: CASSQERGTALMYQETQYF. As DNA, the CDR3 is TGTGCCAGCAGCCAAGAGAGGGGGACAGCACTTATGTACCAAGAGACCCAGTACTTC.